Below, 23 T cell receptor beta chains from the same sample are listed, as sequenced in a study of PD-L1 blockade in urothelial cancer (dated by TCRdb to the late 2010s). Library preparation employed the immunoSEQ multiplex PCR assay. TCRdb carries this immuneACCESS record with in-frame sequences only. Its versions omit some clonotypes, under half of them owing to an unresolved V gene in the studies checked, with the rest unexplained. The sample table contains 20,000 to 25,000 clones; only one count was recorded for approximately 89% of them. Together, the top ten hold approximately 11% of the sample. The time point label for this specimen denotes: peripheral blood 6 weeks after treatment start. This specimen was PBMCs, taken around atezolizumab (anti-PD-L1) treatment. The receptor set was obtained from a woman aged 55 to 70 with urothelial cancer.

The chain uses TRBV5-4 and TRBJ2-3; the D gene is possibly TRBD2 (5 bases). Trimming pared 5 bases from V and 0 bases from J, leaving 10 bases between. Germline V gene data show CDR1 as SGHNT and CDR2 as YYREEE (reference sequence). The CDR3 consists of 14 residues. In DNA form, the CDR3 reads TGTGCCAGCAGGGGAGCGGCGAGCACAGATACGCAGTATTTT. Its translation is CASRGAASTDTQYF.

This chain's CDR3 is CASSSRGNTIYF. The DNA of the CDR3 is TGTGCCAGCAGCTCCAGGGGAAACACCATATATTTT. The rearrangement links TRBV7-6 to TRBJ1-3; D gene unclear. This CDR3 has 12 amino acids. V gave up 4 bases and J gave up 4 bases, with 5 bases separating them. CDR1 is SGHVS, CDR2 FNYEAQ, per germline.

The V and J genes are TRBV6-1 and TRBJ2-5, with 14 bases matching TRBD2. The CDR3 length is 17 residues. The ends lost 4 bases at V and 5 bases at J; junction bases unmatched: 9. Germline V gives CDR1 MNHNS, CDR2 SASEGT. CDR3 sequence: CASSGWTSGGPYETQYF. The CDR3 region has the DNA TGTGCCAGCAGTGGATGGACTAGCGGGGGGCCGTATGAGACCCAGTACTTC.

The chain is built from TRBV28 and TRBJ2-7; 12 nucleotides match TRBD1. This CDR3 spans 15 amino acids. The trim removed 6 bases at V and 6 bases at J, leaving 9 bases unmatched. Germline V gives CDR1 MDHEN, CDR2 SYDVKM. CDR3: CASRSYRDRGLEQYF. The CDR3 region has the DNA TGTGCCAGCAGGAGCTACCGGGACAGGGGGCTCGAGCAGTACTTC. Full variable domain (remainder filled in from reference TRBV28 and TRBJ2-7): DVKVTQSSRYLVKRTGEKVFLECVQDMDHENMFWYRQDPGLGLRLIYFSYDVKMKEKGDIPEGYSVSREKKERFSLILESASTNQTSMYLCASRSYRDRGLEQYFGPGTRLTVT.

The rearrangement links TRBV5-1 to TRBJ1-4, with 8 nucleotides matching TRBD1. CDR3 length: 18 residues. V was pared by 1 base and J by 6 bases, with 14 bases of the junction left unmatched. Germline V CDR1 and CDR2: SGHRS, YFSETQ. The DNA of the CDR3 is TGCGCCAGCAGCTTGTCAGGGGGCCAGTTTGCAGACGATGAAAAACTGTTTTTT. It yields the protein CASSLSGGQFADDEKLFF.

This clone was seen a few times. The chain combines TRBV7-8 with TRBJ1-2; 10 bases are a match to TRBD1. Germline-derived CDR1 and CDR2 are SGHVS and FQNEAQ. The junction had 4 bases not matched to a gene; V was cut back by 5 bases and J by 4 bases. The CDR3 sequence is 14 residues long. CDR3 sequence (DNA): TGTGCCAGCAGCCCACGACAGGGGGCCTATGGCTACACCTTC. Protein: CASSPRQGAYGYTF. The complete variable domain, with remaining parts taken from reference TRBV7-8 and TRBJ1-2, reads GAGVSQSPRYKVAKRGQDVALRCDPISGHVSLFWYQQALGQGPEFLTYFQNEAQLDKSGLPSDRFFAERPEGSVSTLKIQRTQQEDSAVYLCASSPRQGAYGYTFGSGTRLTVV.

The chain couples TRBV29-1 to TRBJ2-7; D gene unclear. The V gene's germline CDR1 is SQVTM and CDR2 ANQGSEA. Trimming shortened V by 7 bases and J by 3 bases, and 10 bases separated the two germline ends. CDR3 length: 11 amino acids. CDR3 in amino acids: CSALSDYEQYF. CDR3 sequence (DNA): TGCAGCGCTCTAAGCGACTACGAGCAGTACTTC.

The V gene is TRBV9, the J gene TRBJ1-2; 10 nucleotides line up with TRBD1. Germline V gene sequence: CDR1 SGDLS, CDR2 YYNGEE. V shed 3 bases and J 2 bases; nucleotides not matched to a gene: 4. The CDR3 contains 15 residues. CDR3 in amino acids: CASSADRGPNYGYTF. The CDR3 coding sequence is TGTGCCAGCAGCGCCGACAGGGGGCCGAACTATGGCTACACCTTC. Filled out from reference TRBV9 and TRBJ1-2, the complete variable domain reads DSGVTQTPKHLITATGQRVTLRCSPRSGDLSVYWYQQSLDQGLQFLIQYYNGEERAKGNILERFSAQQFPDLHSELNLSSLELGDSALYFCASSADRGPNYGYTFGSGTRLTVV.

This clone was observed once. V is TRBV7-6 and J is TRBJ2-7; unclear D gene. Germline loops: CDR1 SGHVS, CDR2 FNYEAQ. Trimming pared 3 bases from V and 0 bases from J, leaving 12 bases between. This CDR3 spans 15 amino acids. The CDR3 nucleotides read TGTGCCAGCAGCTTTTCACCGGGTCCCTCCTACGAGCAGTACTTC. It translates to CASSFSPGPSYEQYF.

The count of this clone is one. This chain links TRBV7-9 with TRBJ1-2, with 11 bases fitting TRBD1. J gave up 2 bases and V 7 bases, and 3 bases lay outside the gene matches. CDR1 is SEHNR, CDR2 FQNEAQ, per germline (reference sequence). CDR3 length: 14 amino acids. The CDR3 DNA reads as TGTGCCAGCAAGGGACAGGGGGAAAACTATGGCTACACCTTC. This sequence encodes CASKGQGENYGYTF. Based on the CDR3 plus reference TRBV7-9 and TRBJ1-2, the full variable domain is DTGVSQNPRHKITKRGQNVTFRCDPISEHNRLYWYRQTLGQGPEFLTYFQNEAQLEKSRLLSDRFSAERPKGSFSTLEIQRTEQGDSAMYLCASKGQGENYGYTFGSGTRLTVV.

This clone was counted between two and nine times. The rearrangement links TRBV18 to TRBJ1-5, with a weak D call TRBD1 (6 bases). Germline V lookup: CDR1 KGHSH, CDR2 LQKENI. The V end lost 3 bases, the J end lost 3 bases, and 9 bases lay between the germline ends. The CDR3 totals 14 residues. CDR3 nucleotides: TGTGCCAGCTCACCGGACAGTCCCAATCAGCCCCAGCATTTT. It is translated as CASSPDSPNQPQHF.

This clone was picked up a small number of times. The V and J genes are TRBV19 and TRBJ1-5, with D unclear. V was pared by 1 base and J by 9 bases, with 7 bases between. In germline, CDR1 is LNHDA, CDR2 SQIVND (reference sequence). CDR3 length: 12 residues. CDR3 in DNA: TGTGCCAGTAGTATAGCCTCCGGGCCCCAGCATTTT. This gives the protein CASSIASGPQHF.

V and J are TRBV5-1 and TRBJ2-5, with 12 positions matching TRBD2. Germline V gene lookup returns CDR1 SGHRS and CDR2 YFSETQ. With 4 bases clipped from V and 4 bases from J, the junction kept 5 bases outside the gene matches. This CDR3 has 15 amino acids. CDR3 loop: CASSLGLAGRETQYF. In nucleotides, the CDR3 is TGCGCCAGCAGCCTAGGACTAGCGGGGAGAGAGACCCAGTACTTC.

CDR3 sequence (DNA): TGTGCCAGCACTCGAGGACTAGCGCCAGTTGAAGGGGAGCTGTTTTTT. Its protein product is CASTRGLAPVEGELFF. The rearrangement joins TRBV2 to TRBJ2-2, with 9 bases aligning to TRBD2. This CDR3 has 16 amino acids. CDR1 SNHLY and CDR2 FYNNEI come from the germline V gene. With V trimmed by 7 bases and J by 8 bases, 14 bases remained unmatched.

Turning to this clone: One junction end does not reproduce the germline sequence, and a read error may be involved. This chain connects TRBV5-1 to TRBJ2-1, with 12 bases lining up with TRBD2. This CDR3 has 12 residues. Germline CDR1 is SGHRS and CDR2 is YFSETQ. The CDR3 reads CASSLRLAGGIF. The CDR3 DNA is TGCGCCAGCAGCTTGCGGCTAGCGGGGGGGATCTTC. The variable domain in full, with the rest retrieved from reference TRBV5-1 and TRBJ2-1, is KAGVTQTPRYLIKTRGQQVTLSCSPISGHRSVSWYQQTPGQGLQFLFEYFSETQRNKGNFPGRFSGRQFSNSRSEMNVSTLELGDSALYLCASSLRLAGGIFGPGTRLTVL.

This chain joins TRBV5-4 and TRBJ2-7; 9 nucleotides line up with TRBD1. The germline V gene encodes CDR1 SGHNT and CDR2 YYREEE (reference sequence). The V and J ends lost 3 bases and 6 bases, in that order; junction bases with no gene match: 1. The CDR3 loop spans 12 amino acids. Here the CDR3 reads CASSSDRGEQYF. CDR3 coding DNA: TGTGCCAGCAGCTCGGACAGGGGCGAGCAGTACTTC.

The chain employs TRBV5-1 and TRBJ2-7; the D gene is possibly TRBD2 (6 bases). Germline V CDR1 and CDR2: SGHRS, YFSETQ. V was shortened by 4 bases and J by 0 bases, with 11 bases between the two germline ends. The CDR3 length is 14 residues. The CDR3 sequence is CASSLGGASYEQYF. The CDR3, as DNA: TGCGCCAGCAGCCTAGGCGGGGCCTCCTACGAGCAGTACTTC.

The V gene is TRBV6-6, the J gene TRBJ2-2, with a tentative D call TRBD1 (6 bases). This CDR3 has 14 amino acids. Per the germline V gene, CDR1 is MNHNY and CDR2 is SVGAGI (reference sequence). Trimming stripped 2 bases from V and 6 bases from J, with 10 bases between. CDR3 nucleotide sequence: TGTGCCAGCAGTTACAGAGGGGGACCCGGGGAGCTGTTTTTT. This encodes CASSYRGGPGELFF.

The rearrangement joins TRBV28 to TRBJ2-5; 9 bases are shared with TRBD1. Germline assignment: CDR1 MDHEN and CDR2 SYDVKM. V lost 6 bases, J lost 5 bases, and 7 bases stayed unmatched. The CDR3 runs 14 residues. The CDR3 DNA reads TGTGCCAGCAGCCGGGACAGGGCGTTGGAGACCCAGTACTTC. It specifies CASSRDRALETQYF.

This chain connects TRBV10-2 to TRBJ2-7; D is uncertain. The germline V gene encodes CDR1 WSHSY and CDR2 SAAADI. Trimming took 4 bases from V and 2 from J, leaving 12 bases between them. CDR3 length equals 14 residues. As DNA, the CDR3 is TGCGCCAGCAGTGGTGGTAGATCCACCTACGAGCAGTACTTC. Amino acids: CASSGGRSTYEQYF.

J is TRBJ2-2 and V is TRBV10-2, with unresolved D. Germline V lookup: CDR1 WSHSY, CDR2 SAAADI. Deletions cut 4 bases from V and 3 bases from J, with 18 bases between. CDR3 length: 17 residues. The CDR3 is CASSGGIARWDTGELFF. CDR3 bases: TGCGCCAGCAGTGGCGGCATCGCCAGATGGGACACCGGGGAGCTGTTTTTT.

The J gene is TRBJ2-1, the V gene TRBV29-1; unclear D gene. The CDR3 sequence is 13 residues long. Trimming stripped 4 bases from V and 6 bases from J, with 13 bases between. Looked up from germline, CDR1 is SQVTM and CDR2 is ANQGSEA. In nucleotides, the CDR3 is TGCAGCGTTGGGAGATGGGTCCCCAATGAGCAGTTCTTC. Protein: CSVGRWVPNEQFF.

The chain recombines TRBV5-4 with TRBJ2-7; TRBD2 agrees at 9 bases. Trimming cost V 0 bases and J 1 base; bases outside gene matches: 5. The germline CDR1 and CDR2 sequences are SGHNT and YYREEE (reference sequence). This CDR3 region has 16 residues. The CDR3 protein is CASSLVGAGGSYEQYF. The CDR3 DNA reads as TGTGCCAGCAGCTTGGTTGGGGCGGGAGGGTCCTACGAGCAGTACTTC.